This T cell receptor (beta chain) was obtained from a study of CD8 T cells in ankylosing spondylitis (dated by TCRdb to about 2017). Describing the broader study: To find TCR variants linked to disease, the study profiled T cell receptor beta repertoires in ankylosing spondylitis patients and healthy donors. The full study cohort was made up of 25 ankylosing spondylitis patients and about a hundred healthy donors. Peripheral blood was sampled, and synovial fluid was also collected from ankylosing spondylitis patients. The paper as a whole reports these results and caveats: A TCR beta motif of roughly 8 highly homologous amino acid variants appeared characteristic of blood from ankylosing spondylitis patients. Some motif variants had previously been reported in the synovial fluid and blood of reactive arthritis patients, which suggests shared mechanisms of disease initiation. A CD8+ phenotype was shown by the disease-linked clones, which were found at relatively low frequencies in peripheral blood. Significant enrichment of the disease-linked clones was reported in matched synovial fluid samples from ankylosing spondylitis patients.

Sequenced on an Illumina HiSeq 2500. Quantitative 5'-RACE with molecular barcodes was the method used to prepare the TCR beta libraries. The study's processing was this. A new computational method based on a probabilistic model of VDJ rearrangement was used to identify disease-linked TCR variants. Clones were called with MiXCR by TCRdb after fastp trimmed the public reads at Q25, and only in-frame beta chains were retained. When rows share a CDR3 protein, they turn into one entry using the most common DNA and genes. TCRdb assigned the V and J calls; the authors' analysis was not used. The sample includes hundreds of thousands of distinct CDR3 sequences, with about 13% observed a single time. 6.5% to 7% of the sample is in the top ten clones. Inclusive of the bounding cysteine and phenylalanine, the CDR3 is 14 residues long. The CDR3 DNA has 42 bases and is translated from base 1. The germline V gene (reference sequence) provides CDR1 DFQATT and CDR2 SNEGSKA. Trimming takes 5 bases off V and 8 bases off J; junction bases not matched to a gene: 12.

On this clonotype: Its specific antigen is unknown. Per-nucleotide qualities are absent, and no much larger clonotype sits a single base away.

The sequence came from a male donor with ankylosing spondylitis. The sample was blood, either unsorted or a sorted T cell fraction (not recorded which). This sequence uses TRBV20-1 and TRBJ2-1, with 7 bases matching TRBD1. The CDR3 region reads CSAVKQEGGHEQFF. In nucleotide form, the sequence is TGCAGTGCTGTCAAGCAGGAAGGGGGCCATGAGCAGTTCTTC.